These 18 T cell receptor beta chains were sequenced from one sample in a study of cytomegalovirus exposure and HLA in healthy donors. In the PCR, 60 Vbeta and 13 Jbeta primers were used. Produced via immunoSEQ multiplex PCR; TCRdb's table is partial and in-frame only. This table has some 150,000 clones, 75% to 85% appearing once. Input material: PBMCs. These TCRs come from a man aged 45-65 years in good health and CMV-seronegative.

The chain joins TRBV9 to TRBJ2-2, with 11 positions matching TRBD2. The germline gives CDR1 SGDLS, CDR2 YYNGEE. The trim removed 0 bases at V and 5 bases at J, leaving 6 bases unmatched. The CDR3 consists of 17 residues. CDR3 region: CASSVEGTSGSTGELFF. The DNA of the CDR3 is TGTGCCAGCAGCGTAGAAGGAACTAGCGGGAGTACCGGGGAGCTGTTTTTT.

The chain recombines TRBV27 with TRBJ1-5; the D is unclear. The CDR3 length is 13 residues. Trimming took 3 bases from V and 7 from J, leaving 10 bases between them. Germline V CDR1 and CDR2: MNHEY, SMNVEV (reference sequence). CDR3 coding DNA: TGTGCCAGCAGTTTTCGGGGTGGGCAGCCCCAGCATTTT. Its translation: CASSFRGGQPQHF.

The rearrangement joins TRBV7-2 to TRBJ2-5, with a possible D match to TRBD2 (6 bases). Germline V gene data show CDR1 as SGHTA and CDR2 as FQGNSA. Trimming cost V 2 bases and J 4 bases, with 11 bases left between them. The CDR3 is 14 amino acids. CDR3 bases: TGTGCCAGCAGCTTATCGCCGGGAGCAGAGACCCAGTACTTC. It yields the protein CASSLSPGAETQYF.

The chain joins TRBV2 to TRBJ1-1; D is uncertain. V was pared by 8 bases and J by 6 bases, with 19 bases between. The CDR3 contains 14 residues. In germline, CDR1 is SNHLY, CDR2 FYNNEI. The DNA for the CDR3 is TGTGCCAGCCTTCCTACGAGGCCGAGAGCTGAAGCTTTCTTT. It encodes CASLPTRPRAEAFF.

This clone was counted a few times. This chain connects TRBV11-1 to TRBJ1-1; 9 nucleotides agree with TRBD1. The CDR3 length is 14 residues. From germline, CDR1 is SGHAT and CDR2 FQDESV (reference sequence). After removal of 5 bases from V and 5 bases from J, the junction contained 6 bases not matched to a gene. The CDR3 coding sequence is TGTGCCAGCAGCCTGGGACAGGGCTGGACTGAAGCTTTCTTT. It is translated as CASSLGQGWTEAFF.

V and J are TRBV5-1 and TRBJ2-7; D may be TRBD1 (6 bases). CDR1 is SGHRS, CDR2 YFSETQ, per germline. Trimming pared 4 bases from V and 3 bases from J, leaving 11 bases between. The CDR3 is 13 amino acids. CDR3 region: CASSATGHYEQYF. The DNA for the CDR3 is TGCGCCAGCAGCGCAACAGGGCACTACGAGCAGTACTTC.

V gene TRBV18 combines with J gene TRBJ2-6, with 7 bases aligning to TRBD1. With V trimmed by 1 base and J by 4 bases, 4 bases remained unmatched. The CDR3 is made up of 16 amino acids. Germline V gene data show CDR1 as KGHSH and CDR2 as LQKENI. This CDR3 is CASSPQGASGANVLTF. DNA for the CDR3: TGTGCCAGCTCACCACAGGGGGCCTCCGGGGCCAACGTCCTGACTTTC.

The V gene is TRBV28, the J gene TRBJ1-4; TRBD1 might be the D (5 bases). The germline V gene has CDR1 MDHEN and CDR2 SYDVKM. V was trimmed by 3 bases and J by 7 bases, leaving 15 bases between them. The CDR3 extends over 15 amino acids. The CDR3 loop reads CASSFLGGGSEKLFF. The CDR3 region has the DNA TGTGCCAGCAGTTTTTTGGGGGGAGGAAGTGAAAAACTGTTTTTT.

CDR3 in DNA: TGTGCCAGCAGCCCGCAGAGCGGGAAGAGCTCCTATAATTCACCCCTCCACTTT. Translation: CASSPQSGKSSYNSPLHF. This chain links TRBV13 with TRBJ1-6; no definite D call. The CDR3 consists of 18 residues. Germline values: CDR1 PRHDT, CDR2 FYEKMQ (reference sequence). Trimming pared 5 bases from V and 0 bases from J, leaving 17 bases between.

CDR3: CASSPDRVGGEAFF. CDR3 coding DNA: TGTGCCAGCAGCCCGGACAGGGTAGGCGGTGAAGCTTTCTTT. This chain joins TRBV7-8 and TRBJ1-1; 8 bases line up with TRBD1. Per germline, CDR1 SGHVS and CDR2 FQNEAQ. The V and J ends lost 5 bases and 7 bases, in that order; junction bases with no gene match: 9. The CDR3 totals 14 residues.

This sequence joins TRBV4-2 and TRBJ1-5, with D perhaps matching TRBD1 (6 bases). The germline gives CDR1 LGHNA, CDR2 YNFKEQ. CDR3 length: 16 amino acids. The V and J ends lost 3 bases and 6 bases respectively, with 18 bases between them. The CDR3 nucleotides are TGTGCCAGCAGCCATCCCTCCACAGGGTCAATTCAGCCCCAGCATTTT. This codes for CASSHPSTGSIQPQHF.

The chain links TRBV2 to TRBJ2-5; no reliable D call. CDR1 is SNHLY and CDR2 is FYNNEI in the germline V gene. Trimming took 3 bases from V and 3 from J, leaving 5 bases between them. CDR3 size: 12 residues. CDR3 residues: CASSERKETQYF. The CDR3 coding sequence is TGTGCCAGCAGTGAGAGGAAAGAGACCCAGTACTTC. Filled out from reference TRBV2 and TRBJ2-5, the complete variable domain reads EPEVTQTPSHQVTQMGQEVILRCVPISNHLYFYWYRQILGQKVEFLVSFYNNEISEKSEIFDDQFSVERPDGSNFTLKIRSTKLEDSAMYFCASSERKETQYFGPGTRLLVL.

The V call is TRBV9, the J call TRBJ1-2; D may be TRBD1 (6 bases). CDR3 length: 14 residues. Germline-derived CDR1 and CDR2 are SGDLS and YYNGEE. Deletions cut 4 bases from V and 0 bases from J, with 10 bases between. This chain's CDR3 is CASSPRTANYGYTF. CDR3 nucleotide sequence: TGTGCCAGCAGCCCCCGGACAGCTAACTATGGCTACACCTTC.

This chain uses TRBV28 with TRBJ2-7; the match to TRBD1 covers 8 bases. Judging by the DNA end, TRBJ2-1 fits better; the J call may be wrong. Germline lookup yields CDR1 MDHEN and CDR2 SYDVKM. The CDR3 extends over 16 amino acids. CDR3 sequence: CASSPHRGSSYNEQFF. Here the CDR3 DNA reads TGTGCCAGCAGTCCCCACAGGGGGAGCTCCTACAATGAGCAGTTCTTC.

This clone was seen more than once but under ten times. The V call is TRBV12-5, the J call TRBJ2-7, with 8 bases fitting TRBD1. The V segment lost 0 bases and the J segment 2 bases; nucleotides outside the gene matches: 6. This CDR3 has 16 residues. The germline CDR1 and CDR2 sequences are LGHNT and FRNRAP. The CDR3 coding sequence is TGTGCTAGTGGTTTGGTAAACCAGGGGGCTACCTACGAGCAGTACTTC. Amino acid sequence: CASGLVNQGATYEQYF.

The J gene is TRBJ2-5, the V gene TRBV6-5; TRBD1 aligns across 10 bases. The J call is in doubt because the DNA end fits TRBJ2-7 better. CDR3 length: 15 amino acids. The V gene's germline CDR1 is MNHEY and CDR2 SVGAGI. The CDR3 loop reads CASSYRGQGVYEQYF. The DNA of the CDR3 is TGTGCCAGCAGTTACCGCGGACAGGGGGTCTACGAGCAGTACTTC.

V and J are TRBV7-2 and TRBJ2-2, with D hard to call. This CDR3 comprises 12 residues. V was clipped by 3 bases and J by 6 bases, with 5 bases between them. Germline CDR1 reads SGHTA; CDR2 reads FQGNSA. CDR3 sequence reads: CASSFGPGELFF. The CDR3 bases are TGTGCCAGCAGCTTTGGCCCCGGGGAGCTGTTTTTT.

This sequence joins TRBV2 and TRBJ1-2; D possibly corresponds to TRBD1 (6 bases). The CDR3 is 17 residues long. Germline lookup yields CDR1 SNHLY and CDR2 FYNNEI. Trimming removed 1 base from V and 7 bases from J, with 22 bases in between. The chain's CDR3 is CASSEGGRGGRGSGYTF. Written as DNA, the CDR3 is TGTGCCAGCAGTGAAGGCGGTCGCGGGGGGCGCGGTTCTGGCTACACCTTC.